This T cell receptor beta chain emerged from a study of a mutant IDH1 vaccine in newly diagnosed glioma. The overall study: Vaccination was launched 4-6 weeks after radiotherapy alone, or with temozolomide cycles. Week 47 marked visit V13, whereas week 35 marked visit V12. Those enrolled had earlier been treated with radiotherapy, temozolomide, or both, mostly both. Study-level results: Altogether, almost 95% of patients exhibited vaccine-induced immune responses.

Repertoires were generated with immunoSEQ multiplex PCR, while TCRdb's copy carries only in-frame clones and drops some. The sample carries 40,000 or so clones, roughly 80% recorded once. A word on this clone: What it binds is unknown.

The V gene's germline CDR1 is SNHLY and CDR2 FYNNEI. The CDR3 totals 18 residues. V dropped 3 bases and J dropped 3; count of bases not matched to a gene: 12. Sample time point: week 47, end of study. What each vaccine dose contained was 300 ug of mutant IDH1 20-mer peptide, accompanied by topical imiquimod. The rearrangement links TRBV2 to TRBJ2-7; 12 bases map to TRBD2. This TCR was sampled from a man in his late teens or twenties with glioma. Some clones in this sample may be carry-over from other donors' samples. The sample was PBMCs, taken from a glioma patient whose treatment included an IDH1 peptide vaccine. The CDR3 sequence: CASSDTRLAGVGDYEQYF. The CDR3 bases are TGTGCCAGCAGTGATACGAGACTAGCGGGAGTAGGGGACTACGAGCAGTACTTC. Drawing the rest from reference TRBV2 and TRBJ2-7, the complete variable domain is EPEVTQTPSHQVTQMGQEVILRCVPISNHLYFYWYRQILGQKVEFLVSFYNNEISEKSEIFDDQFSVERPDGSNFTLKIRSTKLEDSAMYFCASSDTRLAGVGDYEQYFGPGTRLTVT.